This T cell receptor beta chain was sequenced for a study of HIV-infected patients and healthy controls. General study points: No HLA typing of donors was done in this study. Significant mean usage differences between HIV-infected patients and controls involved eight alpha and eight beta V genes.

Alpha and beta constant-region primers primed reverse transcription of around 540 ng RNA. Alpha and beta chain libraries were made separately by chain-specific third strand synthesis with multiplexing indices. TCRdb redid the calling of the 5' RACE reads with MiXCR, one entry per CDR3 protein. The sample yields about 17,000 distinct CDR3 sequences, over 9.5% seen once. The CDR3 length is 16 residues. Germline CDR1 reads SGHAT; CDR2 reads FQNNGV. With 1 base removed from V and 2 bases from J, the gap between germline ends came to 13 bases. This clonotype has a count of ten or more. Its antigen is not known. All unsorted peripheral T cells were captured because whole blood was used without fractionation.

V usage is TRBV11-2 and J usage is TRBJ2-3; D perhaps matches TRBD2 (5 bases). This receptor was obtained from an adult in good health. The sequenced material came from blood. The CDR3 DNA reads TGTGCCAGCAGCTTAGGAGGGTTACCTGACACAGATACGCAGTATTTT. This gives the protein CASSLGGLPDTDTQYF.